The T cell receptor (beta chain) under discussion was sequenced for a study of shared clonotypes between healthy human individuals (TCRdb year 2020). The study in broad terms: A few men and two women, aged 18 to 49 years, made up the cohort. Blood TCR repertoires of five healthy adults were deeply sequenced to estimate repertoire size and the extent of clonotype sharing between individuals. Different laboratories and diverse techniques were used to prepare libraries and sequence TCR repertoires, to increase sequencing depth and limit assay-specific biases. For each donor, three plates each were used for CD4 naive and CD4 memory, two plates were used for CD8 naive, and one plate was used for CD8 memory. Per donor, leukapheresis produced somewhere between about 0.8 and 9 billion PBMCs.

The donors were healthy, HIV-negative adults who had no recently reported acute infections or vaccinations. Every donor was a Caucasian adult living in Nashville, Tennessee, USA. CD4+ T cells were enriched by magnetic negative selection, after which naive cells were positively selected on CD45RA and the negative fraction was taken as the memory subset. Blood was obtained by leukapheresis, after which PBMCs were separated by Ficoll-Histopaque density gradient centrifugation and cryopreserved in liquid nitrogen vapor phase. Purity and quantity of every magnetically sorted T cell population were checked by analytical flow cytometry. Genomic DNA was isolated from every sorted fraction and measured by UV absorbance on a Nanodrop 2000c. TCR CDR3 regions were amplified from genomic DNA by multiplex PCR using the deep immunoSEQ assay. Genomic DNA extracted from each cell subset was distributed evenly over all wells of several immunoSEQ 96-well plates, and each plate served as one replicate. For sorted subsets, about 200 ng genomic DNA, equal to about 30,000 T cell genomes, was loaded into each replicate PCR. Purified libraries were quantified with a Qubit 3.0 fluorometer, sized on a Bioanalyzer 2100, and re-quantified with the KAPA Library Quantification kit. Every immunoSEQ 96-well plate was sequenced on a separate single-read 150-cycle Illumina NextSeq 550 flow cell. The study's own analysis went as follows. Because only junctional sequences without quality scores were contained in the immunoSEQ output, filtering matching that applied to full-length reads could not be performed. To assign V/J genes and CDR3, sequences were annotated against IMGT germline references using PyIR, a Python wrapper for IgBLAST v1.9. Reads were removed for weak V/J assignments (E-value above 1e-6), missing CDR3, stop codons, out-of-frame junctions, or ambiguous translated residues. V3J clonotypes were defined by identical inferred V gene, J gene, and CDR3 amino acid sequence. To compute the percentage overlap between repertoires, the number of shared unique clonotypes was divided by the size of the smaller repertoire. Richness of each repertoire was evaluated using RTK rarefaction, the Chao1 estimator, and Recon v2.1 estimates of unobserved clonotypes. Generation probabilities for all TCRbeta clonotypes obtained by the gDNA method from four donors were computed using OLGA. Entries here come from immuneACCESS through TCRdb and include only in-frame sequences with V and J called. Some clones fail to appear in such tables; in the studies checked, an unresolved V gene covers under half of the shortfall, and the cause of the remainder is unknown. V, J and clone size reflect that table, while D and trimming were determined from the DNA. Recorded for this sample are approximately 2.4 million clones; almost 96% of them occurred a single time. Around 0.13% of the sample is taken by the ten largest.

This clone has just one count. The antigen it recognizes is unknown. Base-call qualities are not available, and no considerably larger clone is one nucleotide away. Beyond this particular receptor, the publication reports: The small number of donors limited the genetic and exposure-history diversity represented. Even with the large sequencing depth, rarefaction of the sorted-subset datasets indicated that sequencing was incomplete. Estimated clonotype richness was generally larger for naive than for memory subsets. Sharing across a handful of donors was observed for approximately 5% of naive CD4, under 4% of naive CD8, about 2.3% of memory CD4, and around 0.42% of memory CD8 clonotypes. Higher generation probabilities were observed for clonotypes shared by all four sorted-subset donors than for non-shared clonotypes. Only blood was sampled, and tissue TCR repertoires likely differ from those in blood. Based on pairwise subsampling, the degree of clonotype sharing among donors was expected to be affected by sequencing depth.

Including cysteine and phenylalanine, the CDR3 has 11 amino acids. Just CDR3 DNA is preserved here, 33 bases in frame from base 1. Looking up the germline V gene (reference sequence) yields CDR1 DFQATT and CDR2 SNEGSKA. The chain links TRBV20-1 with TRBJ2-1, with 7 middle bases fitting TRBD2. Sequenced: naive CD4+ T cells sorted from blood. Sample cell subset or site, as interpreted from the label and publication: CD45RA+ positively selected. The receptor was derived from a man between 18 and 29 years old in good health. Here is the DNA: TGCTCAGGCCGGGGGGTTGATGAGCAGTTCTTC. Translated, this is CSGRGVDEQFF.